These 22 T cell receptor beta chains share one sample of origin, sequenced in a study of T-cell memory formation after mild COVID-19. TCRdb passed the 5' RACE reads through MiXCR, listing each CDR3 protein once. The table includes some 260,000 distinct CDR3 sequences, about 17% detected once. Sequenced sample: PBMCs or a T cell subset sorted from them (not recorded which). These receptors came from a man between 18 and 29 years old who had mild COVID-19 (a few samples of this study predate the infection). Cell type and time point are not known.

The CDR3 DNA is TGTGCCAGCAGCTTAATAGGGGAGACGGATTTGTACGTC. Its translation is CASSLIGETDLYV. The chain combines TRBV7-6 with TRBJ2-7, with D perhaps TRBD1 or TRBD2 (5 bases each). V dropped 2 bases and J dropped 12 bases, with 17 bases sitting between them. CDR1 SGHVS and CDR2 FNYEAQ come from the germline V gene. The CDR3 totals 13 residues.

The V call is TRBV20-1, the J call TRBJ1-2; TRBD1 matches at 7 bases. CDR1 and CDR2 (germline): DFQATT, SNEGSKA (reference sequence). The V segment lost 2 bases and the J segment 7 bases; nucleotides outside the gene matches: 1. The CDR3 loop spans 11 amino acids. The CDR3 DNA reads TGCAGTGCTAGAAACAGGGGTGGCTACACCTTC. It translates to CSARNRGGYTF.

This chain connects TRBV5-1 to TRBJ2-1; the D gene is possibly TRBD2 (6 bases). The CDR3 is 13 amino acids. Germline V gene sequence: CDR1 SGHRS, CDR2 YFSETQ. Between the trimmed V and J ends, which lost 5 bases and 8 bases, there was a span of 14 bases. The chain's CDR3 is CASRLYGGDEQFF. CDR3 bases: TGCGCCAGCAGACTTTACGGGGGAGATGAGCAGTTCTTC.

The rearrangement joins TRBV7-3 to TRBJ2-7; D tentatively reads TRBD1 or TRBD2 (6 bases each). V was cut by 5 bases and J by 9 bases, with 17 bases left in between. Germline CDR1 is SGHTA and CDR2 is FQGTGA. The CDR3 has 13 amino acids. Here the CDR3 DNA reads TGTGCCAGCAGCCCACGAGCGCGGGACATGCAGTACTTC. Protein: CASSPRARDMQYF.

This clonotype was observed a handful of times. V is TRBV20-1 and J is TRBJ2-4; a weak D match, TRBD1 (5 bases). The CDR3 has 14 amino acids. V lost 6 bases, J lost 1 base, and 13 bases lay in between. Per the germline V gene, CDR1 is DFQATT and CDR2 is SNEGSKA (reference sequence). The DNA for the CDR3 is TGCAGTGCCCCCCCCCCAGGGGCCAAAAACATTCAGTACTTC. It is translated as CSAPPPGAKNIQYF.

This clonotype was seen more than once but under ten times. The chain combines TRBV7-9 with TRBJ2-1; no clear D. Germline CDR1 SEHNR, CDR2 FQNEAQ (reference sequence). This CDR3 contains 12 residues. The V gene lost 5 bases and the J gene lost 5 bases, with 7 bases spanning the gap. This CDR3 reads CASSPRDNEQFF. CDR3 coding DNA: TGTGCCAGCAGCCCCCGTGACAATGAGCAGTTCTTC. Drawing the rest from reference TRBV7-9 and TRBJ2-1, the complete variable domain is DTGVSQNPRHKITKRGQNVTFRCDPISEHNRLYWYRQTLGQGPEFLTYFQNEAQLEKSRLLSDRFSAERPKGSFSTLEIQRTEQGDSAMYLCASSPRDNEQFFGPGTRLTVL.

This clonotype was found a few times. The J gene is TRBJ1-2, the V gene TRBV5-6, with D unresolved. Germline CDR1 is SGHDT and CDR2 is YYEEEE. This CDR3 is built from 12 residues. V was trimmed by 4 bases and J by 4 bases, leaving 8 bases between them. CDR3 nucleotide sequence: TGTGCCAGCAGCGTGACCCTCTATGGCTACACCTTC. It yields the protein CASSVTLYGYTF.

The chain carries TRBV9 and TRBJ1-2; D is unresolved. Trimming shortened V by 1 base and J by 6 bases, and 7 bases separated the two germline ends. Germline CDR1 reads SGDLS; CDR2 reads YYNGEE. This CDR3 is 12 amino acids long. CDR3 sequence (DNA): TGTGCCAGCAGCGTACTAGGGAATGGCTACACCTTC. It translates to CASSVLGNGYTF. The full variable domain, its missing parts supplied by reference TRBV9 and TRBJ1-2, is DSGVTQTPKHLITATGQRVTLRCSPRSGDLSVYWYQQSLDQGLQFLIQYYNGEERAKGNILERFSAQQFPDLHSELNLSSLELGDSALYFCASSVLGNGYTFGSGTRLTVV.

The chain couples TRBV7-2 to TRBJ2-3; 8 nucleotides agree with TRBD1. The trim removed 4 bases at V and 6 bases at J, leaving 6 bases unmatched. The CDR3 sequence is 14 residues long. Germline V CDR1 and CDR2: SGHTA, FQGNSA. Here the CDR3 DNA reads TGTGCCAGCAGCTCGGACAGGGTTATGGATACGCAGTATTTT. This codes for CASSSDRVMDTQYF.

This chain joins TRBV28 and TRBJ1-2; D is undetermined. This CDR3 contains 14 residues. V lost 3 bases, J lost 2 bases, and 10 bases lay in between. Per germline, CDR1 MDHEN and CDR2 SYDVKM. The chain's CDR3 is CASSLYPRNYGYTF. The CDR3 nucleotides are TGTGCCAGCAGTTTGTACCCCCGGAACTATGGCTACACCTTC.

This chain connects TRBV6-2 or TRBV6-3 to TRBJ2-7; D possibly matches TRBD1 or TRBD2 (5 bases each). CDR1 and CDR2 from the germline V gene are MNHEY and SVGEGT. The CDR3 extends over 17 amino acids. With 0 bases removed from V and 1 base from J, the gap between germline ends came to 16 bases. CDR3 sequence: CASSYSRGRTRSYEQYF. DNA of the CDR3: TGTGCCAGCAGTTACTCACGGGGCCGAACCAGGTCCTACGAGCAGTACTTC.

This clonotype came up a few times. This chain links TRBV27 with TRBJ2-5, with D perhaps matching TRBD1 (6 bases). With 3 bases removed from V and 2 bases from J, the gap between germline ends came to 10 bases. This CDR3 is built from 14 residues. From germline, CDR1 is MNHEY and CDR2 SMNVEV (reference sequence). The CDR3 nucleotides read TGTGCCAGCAGTTTGTATGGACAGCAAGAGACCCAGTACTTC. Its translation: CASSLYGQQETQYF.

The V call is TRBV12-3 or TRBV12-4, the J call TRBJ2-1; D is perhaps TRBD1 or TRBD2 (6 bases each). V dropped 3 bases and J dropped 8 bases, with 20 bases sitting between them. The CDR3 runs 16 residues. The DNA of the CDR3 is TGTGCCAGCAGTTTTTCTGCGTCGGGGGCGGGATATGAGCAGTTCTTC. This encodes CASSFSASGAGYEQFF.

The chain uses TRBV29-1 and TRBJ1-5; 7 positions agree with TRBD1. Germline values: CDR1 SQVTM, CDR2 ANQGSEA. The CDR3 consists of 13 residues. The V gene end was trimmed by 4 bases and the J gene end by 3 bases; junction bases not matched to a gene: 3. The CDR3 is CSVGQGFNQPQHF. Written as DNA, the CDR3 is TGCAGCGTTGGACAGGGCTTCAATCAGCCCCAGCATTTT. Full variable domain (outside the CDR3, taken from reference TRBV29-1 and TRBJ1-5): SAVISQKPSRDICQRGTSLTIQCQVDSQVTMMFWYRQQPGQSLTLIATANQGSEATYESGFVIDKFPISRPNLTFSTLTVSNMSPEDSSIYLCSVGQGFNQPQHFGDGTRLSIL.

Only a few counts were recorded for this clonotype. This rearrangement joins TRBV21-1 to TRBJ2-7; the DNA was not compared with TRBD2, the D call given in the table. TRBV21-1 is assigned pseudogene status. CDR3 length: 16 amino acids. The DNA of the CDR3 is TGTGCCAGCAGCAAAGCACCCCGCCCGGCTACCTACGAGCAGTACGTC. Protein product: CASSKAPRPATYEQYV.

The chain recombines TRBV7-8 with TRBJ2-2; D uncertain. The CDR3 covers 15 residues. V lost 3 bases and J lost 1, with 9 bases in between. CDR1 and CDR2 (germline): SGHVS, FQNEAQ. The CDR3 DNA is TGTGCCAGCAGCTTGCCTCGCCTGAACACCGGGGAGCTGTTTTTT. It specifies CASSLPRLNTGELFF.

The CDR3 spells CASSRTGTGVSPLHF. The CDR3 DNA reads as TGTGCCAGCAGTAGAACCGGGACAGGGGTTTCACCCCTCCACTTT. The chain recombines TRBV6-5 with TRBJ1-6, with 10 bases aligning to TRBD1. The CDR3 consists of 15 residues. Trimming took 5 bases from V and 9 from J; bases not matched to a gene: 7. CDR1 is MNHEY, CDR2 SVGAGI, per germline.

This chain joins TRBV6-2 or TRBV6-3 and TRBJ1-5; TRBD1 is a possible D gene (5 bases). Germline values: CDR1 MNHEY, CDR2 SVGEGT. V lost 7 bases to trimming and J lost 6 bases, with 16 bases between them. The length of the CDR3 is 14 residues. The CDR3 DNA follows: TGTGCCAGCACCCCCGGGGGATCGGTTCAGCCCCAGCATTTT. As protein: CASTPGGSVQPQHF.

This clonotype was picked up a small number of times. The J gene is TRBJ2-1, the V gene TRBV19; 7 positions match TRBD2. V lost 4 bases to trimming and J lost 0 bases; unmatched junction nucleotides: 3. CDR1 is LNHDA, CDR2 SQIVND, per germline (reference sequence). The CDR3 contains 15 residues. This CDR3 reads CASSNLADSYNEQFF. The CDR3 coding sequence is TGTGCCAGTAGTAACCTAGCGGACTCCTACAATGAGCAGTTCTTC.

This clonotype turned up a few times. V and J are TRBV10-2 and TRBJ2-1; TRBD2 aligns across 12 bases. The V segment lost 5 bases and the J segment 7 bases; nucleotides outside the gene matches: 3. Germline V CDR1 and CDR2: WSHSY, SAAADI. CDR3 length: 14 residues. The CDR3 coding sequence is TGCGCCAGCAGTAGACTAGCGGGGGCGAATGAGCAGTTCTTC. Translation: CASSRLAGANEQFF.

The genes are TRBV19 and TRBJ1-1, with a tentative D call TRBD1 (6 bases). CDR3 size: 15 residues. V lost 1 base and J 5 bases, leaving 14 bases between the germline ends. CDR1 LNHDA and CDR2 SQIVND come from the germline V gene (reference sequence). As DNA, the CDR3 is TGTGCCAGTAGTATAGCTCAGGGGCGCGGGACTGAAGCTTTCTTT. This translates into CASSIAQGRGTEAFF.

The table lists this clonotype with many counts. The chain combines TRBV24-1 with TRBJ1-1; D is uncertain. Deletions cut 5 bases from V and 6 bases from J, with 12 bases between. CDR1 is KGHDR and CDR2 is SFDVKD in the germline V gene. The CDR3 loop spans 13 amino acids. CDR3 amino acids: CATSAESGAEAFF. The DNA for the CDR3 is TGTGCCACCAGTGCGGAATCGGGCGCTGAAGCTTTCTTT.